This TCR beta chain stems from a study of shared clonotypes between healthy human individuals. Study-wide points: Generally, naive subsets came out with larger estimated richness than memory subsets.

Naive CD8 cells, CD45RO-negative and positively selected for CCR7, excluded terminally differentiated effector memory CD45RA+ cells. This clone was detected a few times. Its antigen is undetermined. Execution of the assay was at deep level. In the study's own analysis: Filtering was not the same, since immunoSEQ gave junction-only sequences without quality scores. TCRdb keeps only in-frame clones here, not all; method: immunoSEQ multiplex PCR. Clonal size and the V and J genes are those of that table, whereas D and trimming came from the DNA. This repertoire shows about 1,800,000 clones, approximately 95% found once; its top ten account for around 1.2%. The source material was naive CD8+ T cells sorted from blood. This TCR was sampled from a man younger than 30 in good health.

The CDR3 here is CASSLPGTNQPQHF. DNA for the CDR3: TGCGCCAGCAGCCTACCCGGGACAAACCAGCCCCAGCATTTT. The chain recombines TRBV4-1 with TRBJ1-5; perhaps TRBD1 as D (6 bases). Trimming took 4 bases from V and 7 from J, leaving 14 bases between them. The CDR3 sequence is 14 residues long. CDR1 is MGHRA, CDR2 YSYEKL, per germline.